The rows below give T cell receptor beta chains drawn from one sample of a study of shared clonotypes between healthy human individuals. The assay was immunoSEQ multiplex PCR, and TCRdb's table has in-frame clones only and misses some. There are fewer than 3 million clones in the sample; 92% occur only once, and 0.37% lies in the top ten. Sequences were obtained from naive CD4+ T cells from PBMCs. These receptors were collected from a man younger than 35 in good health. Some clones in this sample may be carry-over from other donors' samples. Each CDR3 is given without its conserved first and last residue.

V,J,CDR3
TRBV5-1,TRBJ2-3,ASTTWGTDTQY
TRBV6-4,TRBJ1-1,ASSERRGVTEAF
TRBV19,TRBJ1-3,ASSIPPGNTIY
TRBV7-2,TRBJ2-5,ASAPRASGRRETQY
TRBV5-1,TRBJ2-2,ASKKGLAESTGELF
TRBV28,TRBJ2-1,ASSPWFPSSYNEQF
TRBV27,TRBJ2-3,ASSAFRDRTDTQY
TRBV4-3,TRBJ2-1,ASSQVPGDEQF
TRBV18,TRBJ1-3,ASSSGSSGNTIY
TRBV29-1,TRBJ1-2,SVKTTGYGYT
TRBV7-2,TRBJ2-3,ASSLRTPGRSTDTQY
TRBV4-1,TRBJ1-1,ASSQPTRDRGPRAF
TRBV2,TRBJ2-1,ASREGTSPYNEQF
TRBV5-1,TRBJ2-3,ASRDPRGDSTDTQY
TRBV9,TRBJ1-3,ASSDSGNTIY
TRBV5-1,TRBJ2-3,ASSFNPAGETDTQY
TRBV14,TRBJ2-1,ASSRGFYNEQF
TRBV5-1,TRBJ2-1,ASSAHGQGADNEQF
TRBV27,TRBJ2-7,ASSLTGTYYEQY
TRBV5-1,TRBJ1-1,ASSFTNRGTEAF
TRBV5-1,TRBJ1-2,ASSFGTDEERNYGYT
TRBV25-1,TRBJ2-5,ASSLPGQGQETQY
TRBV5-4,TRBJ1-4,ASSLDATGGEKLF
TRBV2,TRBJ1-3,ASSTQGALVGNTIY
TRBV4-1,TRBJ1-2,ASSQEWPGGDGYT
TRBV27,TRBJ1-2,ASSLGREYYGYT
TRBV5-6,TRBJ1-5,ASSFWGRFNQPQH
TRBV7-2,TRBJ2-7,ASSLFFGGDSSYEQY
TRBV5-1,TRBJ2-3,ASSLVLEATQY
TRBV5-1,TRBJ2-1,ASSLGQTYNEQF
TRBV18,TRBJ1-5,ASSPGGRHNQPQH
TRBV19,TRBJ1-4,ASSKGPVWEKLF
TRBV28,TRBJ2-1,ASSNYRTSGYNEQF
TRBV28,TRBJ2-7,ASTRQGPYEQY
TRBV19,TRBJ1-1,ASGSRTNTEAF
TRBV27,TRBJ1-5,ASSGLGPYLNQPQH
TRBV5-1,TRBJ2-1,ASSLVGTWDEQF
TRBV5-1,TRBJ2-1,ASSFFVTGSYNEQF
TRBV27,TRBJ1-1,ASSSHYRAF
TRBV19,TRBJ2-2,ASSMGVGELF
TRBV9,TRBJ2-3,ASSARTDTQY
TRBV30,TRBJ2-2,AYTGVAGELF
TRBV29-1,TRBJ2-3,SVVWGSDTQY
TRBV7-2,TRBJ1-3,ASSLAPGSSGNTIY
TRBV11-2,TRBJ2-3,ASSSRFYEISPKVDTQY
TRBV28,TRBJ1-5,ASSRTGEGSNQPQH
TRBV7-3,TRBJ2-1,ASSLVPSSRVNEQF
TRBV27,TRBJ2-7,ASRTYILAGGGEQY
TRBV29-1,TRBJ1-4,SVGRQGPQASEKLF
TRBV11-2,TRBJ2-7,ASSIRLAGALYEQY
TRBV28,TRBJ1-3,ASSPPPGQTGNTIY
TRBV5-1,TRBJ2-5,ASSAYRGPQETQY
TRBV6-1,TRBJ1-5,ASSPTVNQPQH
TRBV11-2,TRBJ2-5,ASSGRLQETQY
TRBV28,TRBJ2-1,ASIPAGVTF